This T cell receptor beta chain is from a study of blood T cell repertoires in COVID-19. Assay: immunoSEQ multiplex PCR; the TCRdb copy retains only in-frame clones and omits some. The sample has around 140,000 clones, 85% to 90% seen once. This CDR3 spans 14 amino acids. Trimming removed 2 bases at V and 7 bases at J, with 15 bases between. From germline, CDR1 is GTSNPN and CDR2 SVGIG (reference sequence). The rearrangement uses TRBV30 and TRBJ1-5, with D tentatively TRBD1 (5 bases). The clonotype was recovered from a man aged 55 to 70 who had recovered from COVID-19. The material sequenced was PBMCs or T cells enriched from blood (not recorded which). The CDR3 DNA sequence: TGTGCCTGGAGTTTAAGGGGAAGCGGGCAGCCCCAGCATTTT. Translation gives CAWSLRGSGQPQHF.